A selection of T cell receptor beta chains follows, all from one sample in a study of blood T cell repertoires in COVID-19. The protocol was immunoSEQ multiplex PCR, while the TCRdb copy is restricted to in-frame clones and leaves out a portion. Found here are around 100,000 clones, around 80% of them singletons; the top ten hold roughly 19%. The sequenced sample was peripheral blood. Receptors were obtained from a man in his 70s with active or convalescent COVID-19. Both conserved end residues are part of each CDR3. Size is omitted from some rows. Given values are once, few, many or a class for expanded clones.

v_gene: TRBV28
abundance: once
CDR3aa: CASSRPATSSYEQYF

v_gene: TRBV6-6
abundance: -
CDR3aa: CASSTSWGGAEQPQHF

v_gene: TRBV5-1
abundance: -
CDR3aa: CASKDRTNTGELFF

v_gene: TRBV6-6
abundance: -
CDR3aa: CASSYGLPLYNEQFF

v_gene: TRBV28
abundance: -
CDR3aa: CASSLPGTRTYGYTF

v_gene: TRBV11-2
abundance: -
CDR3aa: CASSLGPEELFF

v_gene: TRBV5-4
abundance: -
CDR3aa: CASRGTGLAGYNEQFF

v_gene: TRBV19
abundance: -
CDR3aa: CASSPQLAGGPSHNEQFF

v_gene: TRBV6-1
abundance: -
CDR3aa: CASSEALGGDQPQHF

v_gene: TRBV4-1
abundance: few
CDR3aa: CASSLPPGQGFGELFF

v_gene: TRBV27
abundance: -
CDR3aa: CASSFHPRVDGYTF

v_gene: TRBV5-1
abundance: -
CDR3aa: CASSYATGPFGELFF

v_gene: TRBV18
abundance: -
CDR3aa: CASPSQGTEAFF

v_gene: TRBV9
abundance: -
CDR3aa: CASSASRDAIGNYEQYF

v_gene: TRBV7-9
abundance: -
CDR3aa: CASSPTGGDQPQHF

v_gene: TRBV5-1
abundance: -
CDR3aa: CASSFGLAGGEQYF

v_gene: TRBV11-1
abundance: -
CDR3aa: CASGAVTSGTEQYF

v_gene: TRBV5-4
abundance: -
CDR3aa: CASSWPGTSTETQYF

v_gene: TRBV5-4
abundance: -
CDR3aa: CASRWTGDTEAFF

v_gene: TRBV7-3
abundance: -
CDR3aa: CASSLGYTDTQYF